A single sample gave rise to the 2 T cell receptor beta chains below, sequenced in a study of cytomegalovirus exposure and HLA in healthy donors. Researchers ran the PCR with 60 Vbeta and 13 Jbeta primers. Here immunoSEQ multiplex PCR was the method, and the copy in TCRdb shows in-frame clones only, minus some. The sample contains around 160,000 clones, about two thirds of which appear only once. Sequenced input: PBMCs. Receptors originate from a woman between 18 and 30 years old in good health and CMV-seropositive.

J is TRBJ1-6 and V is TRBV27; tentatively, D is TRBD1 (5 bases). The CDR3 extends over 14 amino acids. V was trimmed by 6 bases and J by 6 bases, leaving 12 bases between them. Germline V gene lookup returns CDR1 MNHEY and CDR2 SMNVEV (reference sequence). The CDR3 loop is CASSRETVNSPLHF. The CDR3 DNA follows: TGTGCCAGCAGCAGAGAGACAGTTAATTCACCCCTCCACTTT.

This clone was seen a handful of times. The rearrangement joins TRBV5-1 to TRBJ2-7; D possibly corresponds to TRBD2 (5 bases). The CDR3 totals 14 residues. Between the trimmed V and J ends, which lost 3 bases and 0 bases, there was a span of 10 bases. Germline CDR1 and CDR2: SGHRS and YFSETQ. The CDR3 DNA sequence: TGCGCCAGCAGCTCACGGACTCCCTCCTACGAGCAGTACTTC. Residues: CASSSRTPSYEQYF.